One and the same sample provided the 29 T cell receptor beta chains below, sequenced in a study of T cell repertoires in cytomegalovirus infection. Each CDR3 protein gets one entry after TCRdb re-called the reads with MiXCR. Counted here are around 450,000 distinct CDR3 sequences, 31% occurring once; the ten biggest clones make up about 13%. Sample: PBMCs. All receptors derive from a human donor in good health (CMV status not recorded). Some clones in this sample may be carry-over from other donors' samples.

In its sample, this clonotype was seen a few times. V is TRBV29-1 and J is TRBJ2-3; D call uncertain. Trimming cost V 8 bases and J 9 bases, with 15 bases left between them. In germline, CDR1 is SQVTM, CDR2 ANQGSEA. This CDR3 has 11 amino acids. In DNA, the CDR3 is TGCAGCTTATCGGAGTTCGACACGCAGTATTTT. It encodes CSLSEFDTQYF.

This clonotype was observed at least ten times. The chain carries TRBV5-5 and TRBJ2-7; D call uncertain. Trimming left V 3 bases short and J 2 bases short, with 15 bases between. CDR3 length: 15 residues. Germline assignment: CDR1 SGHKS and CDR2 YYEKEE (reference sequence). The CDR3 DNA follows: TGTGCCAGCAGCTCGGAACCGTCTCTAGCCTACGAGCAGTACTTC. This encodes CASSSEPSLAYEQYF.

This clonotype was seen only a few times. The V gene is TRBV4-3, the J gene TRBJ2-7, with 14 bases matching TRBD2. With V trimmed by 3 bases and J by 0 bases, 10 bases remained unmatched. Germline assignment: CDR1 LGHNA and CDR2 YSLEER. The CDR3 is 19 amino acids. CDR3 sequence (DNA): TGCGCCAGCAGCCAGATCCCCGGGACTAGCGGGGGATACTCCTACGAGCAGTACTTC. This translates into CASSQIPGTSGGYSYEQYF.

This clonotype showed up just a few times. At one boundary the junction diverges from the germline segment, which might be a read error. V is TRBV7-6 and J is TRBJ1-6, with D possibly being TRBD1 (6 bases). Germline V gene sequence: CDR1 SGHVS, CDR2 FNYEAQ. This CDR3 is built from 16 residues. The chain's CDR3 is CASSPGGGGPNSPLHF. CDR3 DNA sequence: TGTGCTAGCAGCCCCGGGGGCGGCGGTCCTAATTCACCCCTCCACTTT.

V and J are TRBV5-1 and TRBJ2-7; TRBD2 matches 7 bases. CDR1 is SGHRS, CDR2 YFSETQ, per germline. This CDR3 contains 14 residues. V lost 0 bases, J lost 3 bases, and 3 bases stayed unmatched. CDR3 in DNA: TGCGCCAGCAGCTTGGCCGTAGCGGGCTACGAGCAGTACTTC. Its translation: CASSLAVAGYEQYF.

This rearrangement joins TRBV4-1 to TRBJ2-7; 8 nucleotides line up with TRBD1. CDR1 and CDR2 from the germline V gene are MGHRA and YSYEKL. Trimming cost V 4 bases and J 2 bases; bases outside gene matches: 10. CDR3 length equals 16 residues. The CDR3 spells CASSPQGAGDPYEQYF. The CDR3, as DNA: TGCGCCAGCAGCCCCCAGGGGGCAGGGGACCCCTACGAGCAGTACTTC.

This clonotype has just a few counts. This chain joins TRBV6-2 or TRBV6-3 and TRBJ2-5; D call uncertain. CDR1 is MNHEY, CDR2 SVGEGT, per germline. This CDR3 has 13 residues. Deletions cut 7 bases from V and 1 base from J, with 10 bases between. CDR3 sequence reads: CASIQGFQETQYF. DNA for the CDR3: TGTGCCAGCATCCAAGGATTCCAAGAGACCCAGTACTTC.

J is TRBJ2-3 and V is TRBV6-2 or TRBV6-3; 7 bases agree with TRBD1. This CDR3 contains 15 residues. V dropped 6 bases and J dropped 4; count of bases not matched to a gene: 10. Looked up from germline, CDR1 is MNHEY and CDR2 is SVGEGT. The DNA of the CDR3 is TGTGCCAGCAGAACCCTACAGGGGTGGGCAGATACGCAGTATTTT. It specifies CASRTLQGWADTQYF.

This clonotype turned up a few times. The genes are TRBV23-1 and TRBJ1-6; TRBD1 matches at 9 bases. TRBV23-1 is flagged as an ORF with uncertain function. The CDR3 consists of 18 residues. V was clipped by 0 bases and J by 10 bases; unmatched bases: 13. DNA of the CDR3: TGCGCCAGCAGTCAATCGAAGGACAGGGGCCTGTCAACGTCACCCCTCCACTTT. Its protein product is CASSQSKDRGLSTSPLHF.

This clonotype appeared many times. The chain combines TRBV7-2 with TRBJ1-2, with D possibly matching TRBD1 (6 bases). V lost 6 bases and J 2 bases, leaving 22 bases between the germline ends. Per the germline V gene, CDR1 is SGHTA and CDR2 is FQGNSA. The CDR3 extends over 17 amino acids. The CDR3 DNA is TGTGCCAGCAGTTCCGCCTTTACAGGGCGCTTGAACTATGGCTACACCTTC. It encodes CASSSAFTGRLNYGYTF.

The genes are TRBV13 and TRBJ2-5; 13 bases line up with TRBD2. This CDR3 region has 16 residues. After removal of 3 bases from V and 2 bases from J, the junction contained 3 bases not matched to a gene. Per the germline V gene, CDR1 is PRHDT and CDR2 is FYEKMQ (reference sequence). The CDR3 loop is CASSFGLAGVQETQYF. CDR3 nucleotide sequence: TGTGCCAGCAGCTTCGGACTAGCGGGGGTACAAGAGACCCAGTACTTC.

This clonotype has just a few counts. Relative to the germline gene, one junction end is altered; a read error may explain this. The chain links TRBV27 to TRBJ1-5; no definite D call. The CDR3 is 14 amino acids. Germline V gene lookup returns CDR1 MNHEY and CDR2 SMNVEV (reference sequence). CDR3 loop: CVSSLRESNQPQHF. DNA of the CDR3: TGTGTCAGCAGTTTAAGGGAGAGCAATCAGCCCCAGCATTTT.

This clonotype was seen a handful of times. The J gene is TRBJ2-2, the V gene TRBV6-5, with 10 bases that match TRBD2. This CDR3 region has 18 residues. The J segment lost 0 bases and the V segment lost 2 bases, leaving 6 bases of the junction unmatched. CDR1 is MNHEY, CDR2 SVGAGI, per germline. This chain's CDR3 is CASSYEPGLATNTGELFF. The DNA for the CDR3 is TGTGCCAGCAGTTACGAACCGGGACTAGCGACGAACACCGGGGAGCTGTTTTTT.

The genes are TRBV6-8 and TRBJ2-7; D unclear. The germline V gene has CDR1 MNHGY and CDR2 SAAAGT. This CDR3 contains 14 residues. The V and J ends lost 7 bases and 5 bases respectively, with 18 bases between them. The CDR3 protein is CASKKKVVLDEQYF. The DNA for the CDR3 is TGTGCCAGCAAGAAGAAGGTCGTGCTTGACGAGCAGTACTTC.

This clonotype has just a few counts. The chain has TRBV4-2 and TRBJ2-3; 9 bases are a match to TRBD2. The CDR3 is made up of 17 amino acids. J gave up 2 bases and V 0 bases, and 6 bases lay outside the gene matches. Germline V lookup: CDR1 LGHNA, CDR2 YNFKEQ. This CDR3 reads CASSQDHLAGSTDTQYF. In nucleotides, the CDR3 is TGTGCCAGCAGCCAAGATCACCTAGCGGGGTCCACAGATACGCAGTATTTT.

To note about this clonotype: A read error may be the cause here, since a much bigger clone is one base away. CDR3 amino acids: CASSRPQGQSGELFF. The CDR3 coding sequence is TGTGCCAGCAGCCGGCCCCAGGGACAGTCCGGGGAGCTGTTTTTT. The genes are TRBV7-2 and TRBJ2-2; 7 bases are a match to TRBD1. Trimming removed 5 bases from V and 6 bases from J; junction bases left unmatched: 9. Germline V gives CDR1 SGHTA, CDR2 FQGNSA. This CDR3 is 15 amino acids long. The full variable domain, with the rest looked up from reference TRBV7-2 and TRBJ2-2, is GAGVSQSPSNKVTEKGKDVELRCDPISGHTALYWYRQSLGQGLEFLIYFQGNSAPDKSGLPSDRFSAERTGGSVSTLTIQRTQQEDSAVYLCASSRPQGQSGELFFGEGSRLTVL.

CDR3 sequence (DNA): TGTGCCAGCATCACTTCGGGCAGGGACGGAAACACCATATATTTT. It translates to CASITSGRDGNTIYF. The chain has TRBV7-9 and TRBJ1-3; TRBD1 might be the D (5 bases). Between the trimmed V and J ends, which lost 7 bases and 4 bases, there was a span of 17 bases. The germline CDR1 and CDR2 sequences are SEHNR and FQNEAQ (reference sequence). The CDR3 has 15 residues.

V gene TRBV20-1 combines with J gene TRBJ2-7; D is undetermined. Germline V gene sequence: CDR1 DFQATT, CDR2 SNEGSKA (reference sequence). Trimming stripped 0 bases from V and 3 bases from J, with 9 bases between. This CDR3 has 13 amino acids. Here the CDR3 reads CSARDLSGYEQYF. The DNA for the CDR3 is TGCAGTGCTAGAGATCTTTCGGGCTACGAGCAGTACTTC.

This clonotype has more than one count but fewer than ten. The rearrangement uses TRBV5-4 and TRBJ1-4, with TRBD1 matching over 7 bases. This CDR3 is 16 amino acids long. Trimming took 0 bases from V and 10 from J; bases not matched to a gene: 12. In germline, CDR1 is SGHNT, CDR2 YYREEE (reference sequence). CDR3 amino acids: CASSLVLAGGGGKLFF. The CDR3 coding sequence is TGTGCCAGCAGCTTGGTTCTCGCAGGGGGAGGAGGAAAACTGTTTTTT.

Concerning this clonotype: A much bigger clone sits one base away, suggesting this may be a read error. The chain employs TRBV15 and TRBJ2-5, with TRBD2 identical over 11 bases. Unmatched junction bases numbered 14, after V lost 6 bases and J lost 8 bases. The germline V gene has CDR1 LNHNV and CDR2 YYDKDF (reference sequence). The length of the CDR3 is 16 residues. CDR3 nucleotide sequence: TGTGCCACCAGTTCGTGGTCTAGCGGGGGGCCAGATACCCAGTACTTC. Translated, it gives CATSSWSSGGPDTQYF. Combining the CDR3 with reference TRBV15 and TRBJ2-5 gives the whole variable domain DAMVIQNPRYQVTQFGKPVTLSCSQTLNHNVMYWYQQKSSQAPKLLFHYYDKDFNNEADTPDNFQSRRPNTSFCFLDIRSPGLGDTAMYLCATSSWSSGGPDTQYFGPGTRLLVL.

The J gene is TRBJ2-7, the V gene TRBV15; D unclear. The germline gives CDR1 LNHNV, CDR2 YYDKDF (reference sequence). Trimming left V 0 bases short and J 6 bases short, with 12 bases between. The CDR3 contains 14 residues. CDR3 DNA sequence: TGTGCCACCAGCAGAGATATCGTCGCGTCCGAGCAGTACTTC. This gives the protein CATSRDIVASEQYF. Full variable domain (missing parts from reference TRBV15 and TRBJ2-7): DAMVIQNPRYQVTQFGKPVTLSCSQTLNHNVMYWYQQKSSQAPKLLFHYYDKDFNNEADTPDNFQSRRPNTSFCFLDIRSPGLGDTAMYLCATSRDIVASEQYFGPGTRLTVT.

This clonotype was picked up many times. The chain employs TRBV6-1 and TRBJ1-2; D is unclear. Trimming removed 1 base at V and 6 bases at J, with 12 bases between. The CDR3 contains 14 residues. The germline V gene has CDR1 MNHNS and CDR2 SASEGT. The CDR3 is CASSEVRVDHGYTF. The CDR3 bases are TGTGCCAGCAGTGAAGTACGGGTAGACCATGGCTACACCTTC.

This rearrangement joins TRBV7-3 to TRBJ2-1; 10 bases match TRBD2. Germline V gene lookup returns CDR1 SGHTA and CDR2 FQGTGA. CDR3 length: 17 residues. Trimming took 4 bases from V and 5 from J; bases not matched to a gene: 11. The DNA of the CDR3 is TGTGCCAGCAGCTCACACCTTACTAGCGGGGCCAACAATGAGCAGTTCTTC. Its protein product is CASSSHLTSGANNEQFF.

V gene TRBV12-3 or TRBV12-4 combines with J gene TRBJ2-1, with TRBD1 matching over 10 bases. The CDR3 is 15 residues long. V lost 6 bases, J lost 13 bases, and 15 bases stayed unmatched. CDR3 bases: TGTGCCAGCAGCCCGGGACAGGGGAACCCTAAGGGTCAGTTCTTC. Translation gives CASSPGQGNPKGQFF.

The chain uses TRBV28 and TRBJ2-3; possible D gene TRBD2, 7 bases. Per germline, CDR1 MDHEN and CDR2 SYDVKM. Trimming cost V 3 bases and J 8 bases, with 15 bases left between them. CDR3 length equals 14 residues. CDR3 loop: CASSFAGALGTQYF. CDR3 in DNA: TGTGCCAGCAGTTTTGCGGGGGCACTGGGTACGCAGTATTTT. Using reference TRBV28 and TRBJ2-3 for the parts outside the CDR3, the full variable domain is DVKVTQSSRYLVKRTGEKVFLECVQDMDHENMFWYRQDPGLGLRLIYFSYDVKMKEKGDIPEGYSVSREKKERFSLILESASTNQTSMYLCASSFAGALGTQYFGPGTRLTVL.

The chain has TRBV11-2 and TRBJ2-3; perhaps TRBD1 as D (5 bases). The V gene lost 1 base and the J gene lost 8 bases, with 25 bases spanning the gap. The CDR3 covers 18 residues. CDR1 is SGHAT and CDR2 is FQNNGV in the germline V gene. DNA of the CDR3: TGTGCCAGCAGCTTAGTAGGGCGGTGGGGCCGTCCGGTGGGTACGCAGTATTTT. As protein: CASSLVGRWGRPVGTQYF.

This chain connects TRBV11-2 to TRBJ2-7; no firm D call. The V and J ends lost 5 bases and 1 base respectively, with 6 bases between them. The CDR3 consists of 12 residues. Per the germline V gene, CDR1 is SGHAT and CDR2 is FQNNGV. CDR3 coding DNA: TGTGCCAGCAGCCCTCAGTCCTACGAGCAGTACTTC. Translating gives CASSPQSYEQYF.

The chain employs TRBV12-3 or TRBV12-4 and TRBJ2-1, with D possibly TRBD2 on 5 matching bases. The CDR3 has 17 amino acids. Trimming took 4 bases from V and 0 from J, leaving 16 bases between them. CDR3 nucleotide sequence: TGTGCCAGCAGTTCGGGTCCAACCGCGGGCTCCTACAATGAGCAGTTCTTC. Its translation is CASSSGPTAGSYNEQFF.

This clonotype has a handful of counts. This chain uses TRBV29-1 with TRBJ1-5, with 9 bases aligning to TRBD1. The CDR3 is 13 amino acids. Per germline, CDR1 SQVTM and CDR2 ANQGSEA. V lost 7 bases and J lost 7; bases outside the gene matches: 8. The chain's CDR3 is CSGTGGAGQPQHF. Here the CDR3 DNA reads TGCAGCGGCACAGGGGGCGCTGGGCAGCCCCAGCATTTT.